Following are 12 T cell receptor beta chains from one sample sequenced in a study of blood T cell repertoires in COVID-19. The data were produced by immunoSEQ multiplex PCR, yet TCRdb's version contains in-frame clones alone and is incomplete. In the table there are fewer than 650,000 clones, around 90% of which are singletons. Sequenced: peripheral blood. These receptors were taken from a woman between 45 and 60 years old with COVID-19, enrolled during active disease.

This rearrangement joins TRBV13 to TRBJ1-3; 7 bases are a match to TRBD1. In germline, CDR1 is PRHDT, CDR2 FYEKMQ (reference sequence). With 5 bases clipped from V and 3 bases from J, the junction kept 4 bases outside the gene matches. CDR3 size: 14 residues. CDR3 residues: CASSHWTGGNTIYF. The CDR3 nucleotides are TGTGCCAGCAGCCACTGGACAGGTGGAAACACCATATATTTT.

This chain uses TRBV28 with TRBJ2-3, with 7 bases lining up with TRBD1. The CDR3 has 13 amino acids. With V trimmed by 8 bases and J by 2 bases, 4 bases remained unmatched. Germline V gene lookup returns CDR1 MDHEN and CDR2 SYDVKM. The CDR3: CASLTGTTDTQYF. DNA for the CDR3: TGTGCCAGCCTGACAGGGACCACAGATACGCAGTATTTT.

The chain is built from TRBV5-4 and TRBJ2-7; 7 bases fit TRBD1. The trim removed 2 bases at V and 5 bases at J, leaving 10 bases unmatched. From germline, CDR1 is SGHNT and CDR2 YYREEE (reference sequence). The CDR3 runs 15 residues. The DNA of the CDR3 is TGTGCCAGCAGCTTCCCGGGGTTAGGGGGCCACGAGCAGTACTTC. It specifies CASSFPGLGGHEQYF. The variable domain in full, completed from reference TRBV5-4 and TRBJ2-7, reads ETGVTQSPTHLIKTRGQQVTLRCSSQSGHNTVSWYQQALGQGPQFIFQYYREEENGRGNFPPRFSGLQFPNYSSELNVNALELDDSALYLCASSFPGLGGHEQYFGPGTRLTVT.

The gene calls are TRBV27 and TRBJ2-7; a possible D gene is TRBD2 (5 bases). From germline, CDR1 is MNHEY and CDR2 SMNVEV (reference sequence). V was trimmed by 5 bases and J by 6 bases, leaving 11 bases between them. The CDR3 extends over 12 amino acids. CDR3 nucleotide sequence: TGTGCCAGCAGTCCGATACGGGGCGAGCAGTACTTC. This codes for CASSPIRGEQYF.

The chain combines TRBV27 with TRBJ1-2; possible D gene TRBD1, 6 bases. V was pared by 6 bases and J by 3 bases, with 11 bases between. The CDR3 has 13 amino acids. Germline assignment: CDR1 MNHEY and CDR2 SMNVEV (reference sequence). CDR3 sequence: CASRSTGYYGYTF. The CDR3 DNA follows: TGTGCCAGCAGATCGACAGGATACTATGGCTACACCTTC.

The V call is TRBV9, the J call TRBJ2-6; a weak D match, TRBD1 (6 bases). Germline V gene lookup returns CDR1 SGDLS and CDR2 YYNGEE. V lost 2 bases to trimming and J lost 4 bases, with 13 bases between them. This CDR3 comprises 16 residues. Written as DNA, the CDR3 is TGTGCCAGCAGCGTTTCTGGGACAACCGGGGCCAACGTCCTGACTTTC. Residues: CASSVSGTTGANVLTF.

The chain couples TRBV4-1 to TRBJ1-2; the D gene is possibly TRBD1 (6 bases). V shed 1 base and J shed 2 bases, with 17 bases lying between them. Looked up from germline, CDR1 is MGHRA and CDR2 is YSYEKL. The CDR3 has 17 amino acids. As DNA, the CDR3 is TGCGCCAGCAGCCAAGTCGTCCTACAGGGAGGGAACTATGGCTACACCTTC. Amino acids: CASSQVVLQGGNYGYTF.

CDR3 in amino acids: CASSLAGPTYEQYF. In DNA form, the CDR3 reads TGTGCCAGCAGCTTAGCGGGGCCGACCTACGAGCAGTACTTC. The chain joins TRBV7-2 to TRBJ2-7; D may be TRBD1 (5 bases). Germline CDR1 is SGHTA and CDR2 is FQGNSA. V gave up 0 bases and J gave up 2 bases, with 8 bases separating them. CDR3 length: 14 residues.

The chain recombines TRBV6-5 with TRBJ1-3; possible D gene TRBD1, 6 bases. This CDR3 has 14 amino acids. The germline CDR1 and CDR2 sequences are MNHEY and SVGAGI. V dropped 4 bases and J dropped 2 bases, with 9 bases sitting between them. Written as DNA, the CDR3 is TGTGCCAGCAGTTCAGGGGTCCCTGGAAACACCATATATTTT. Protein sequence: CASSSGVPGNTIYF.

The rearrangement joins TRBV29-1 to TRBJ2-7; D gene uncertain. Germline CDR1 SQVTM, CDR2 ANQGSEA. The CDR3 runs 16 residues. Trimming stripped 0 bases from V and 3 bases from J, with 18 bases between. CDR3 sequence (DNA): TGCAGCGTTGAAGACCCCTACCCCCCACAGTTCTACGAGCAGTACTTC. It is translated as CSVEDPYPPQFYEQYF.

The chain uses TRBV12-5 and TRBJ1-5, with 7 nucleotides matching TRBD1. V trimming: 6 bases; J trimming: 1 base; junction bases outside the gene matches: 3. CDR1 and CDR2 from the germline V gene are LGHNT and FRNRAP. There are 14 residues in the CDR3. The CDR3 spells CASGGGQSNQPQHF. Written as DNA, the CDR3 is TGTGCTAGTGGGGGGGGACAGAGCAATCAGCCCCAGCATTTT.

The chain joins TRBV2 to TRBJ1-3; D gene uncertain. The CDR3 has 13 amino acids. From germline, CDR1 is SNHLY and CDR2 FYNNEI. V was cut by 7 bases and J by 9 bases, with 16 bases left in between. CDR3 sequence: CASTPGLEGTIYF. CDR3 nucleotide sequence: TGTGCCAGCACGCCGGGTCTCGAGGGCACCATATATTTT.